This TCR beta chain was recorded in a study of cytomegalovirus exposure and HLA in healthy donors. Study-level findings and limits: V- and J-gene trimming of TCR beta was linked (in a later analysis) to a missense DCLRE1C variant. The authors enumerated 180 or so TCR beta chains as linked to cytomegalovirus.

This clone came up a few times. The antigen remains undetermined. Donors sampled were nominally healthy, though unrecorded immune exposures were likely. Primers for the PCR totalled 60 Vbeta and 13 Jbeta. Only in-frame clones appear in the TCRdb table, and some are missing; sequencing was by immunoSEQ multiplex PCR. Of over 150,000 clones detected, 80% to 85% appear once; the ten largest clones hold about 0.37%. V dropped 3 bases and J dropped 3; count of bases not matched to a gene: 4. CDR1 is WSHSY and CDR2 is SAAADI in the germline V gene. The CDR3 covers 15 residues. The sequencing sample was made of PBMCs. The source is a boy between 2 and 15 years old in good health and CMV-seronegative. The chain links TRBV10-2 to TRBJ2-3; TRBD2 matches at 9 bases. The CDR3, as DNA: TGCGCCAGCAGTGAATCTAGCGGGGCTACAGATACGCAGTATTTT. Translating it yields CASSESSGATDTQYF.